A selection of T cell receptor beta chains follows, all from one sample in a study of blood T cell repertoires in COVID-19. The assay was immunoSEQ multiplex PCR, and TCRdb's table has in-frame clones only and misses some. The repertoire holds about 82,000 clones, with about 82% as singletons. The specimen was peripheral blood. The receptors were gathered from a man aged 80 or over with active or convalescent COVID-19. Both conserved end residues are part of each CDR3. The D gene is left open where the match is weak. Clone size is stated in some rows and not others, as once, few, many or a class when expanded.

j_gene | v_gene | d_gene | abundance | CDR3aa | CDR3nt
TRBJ1-5 | TRBV28 | - | - | CASSSLGATNQPQHF | TGTGCCAGCAGTTCCCTAGGGGCTACCAATCAGCCCCAGCATTTT
TRBJ1-1 | TRBV5-1 | - | once | CASSLSLGTDTEAFF | TGCGCCAGCAGCTTGAGTCTGGGGACTGACACTGAAGCTTTCTTT
TRBJ2-1 | TRBV11-2 | TRBD2 | - | CASSRTSGGTYNEQFF | TGTGCCAGCAGTCGGACTAGCGGAGGGACCTACAATGAGCAGTTCTTC
TRBJ2-6 | TRBV19 | - | - | CASSGAASTNVLTF | TGTGCCAGTAGCGGTGCGGCAAGTACCAACGTCCTGACTTTC
TRBJ2-3 | TRBV14 | TRBD2 | - | CASSQSEGGEVDTQYF | TGTGCCAGCAGCCAATCGGAGGGAGGGGAGGTAGATACGCAGTATTTT
TRBJ2-3 | TRBV7-3 | TRBD2 | - | CASSLTGLAGQYF | TGTGCCAGCAGCTTAACCGGACTAGCGGGGCAGTATTTT
TRBJ1-2 | TRBV13 | TRBD1 | - | CASSVRDRDYGYTF | TGTGCCAGCAGCGTGCGGGACAGGGACTATGGCTACACCTTC
TRBJ1-3 | TRBV6-1 | - | few | CASSEGAYSGNTIYF | TGTGCCAGCAGTGAAGGGGCCTACTCTGGAAACACCATATATTTT
TRBJ1-4 | TRBV5-1 | - | - | CASSLDAGELFF | TGCGCCAGCAGCTTGGATGCAGGGGAACTGTTTTTT
TRBJ1-4 | TRBV7-9 | TRBD1 | - | CASSLREGGAFNPEKLFF | TGTGCCAGCAGCTTACGGGAAGGGGGCGCATTCAATCCTGAAAAACTGTTTTTT
TRBJ2-1 | TRBV30 | TRBD2 | - | CAWAPRLAGQFF | TGTGCCTGGGCCCCCCGACTAGCGGGACAGTTCTTC
TRBJ1-2 | TRBV6-5 | TRBD1 | - | CASTPGQGAYGYTF | TGTGCCAGCACCCCTGGACAGGGGGCGTATGGCTACACCTTC
TRBJ1-1 | TRBV6-5 | TRBD1 | - | CASSTGTGWNTEAFF | TGTGCCAGCAGTACAGGGACAGGGTGGAACACTGAAGCTTTCTTT
TRBJ2-3 | TRBV29-1 | TRBD2 | - | CSVEFLGGGVDTQYF | TGCAGCGTTGAATTCCTGGGCGGGGGTGTCGATACGCAGTATTTT
TRBJ2-5 | TRBV3-1/TRBV3-2 | - | - | CASSFTRETQYF | TGTGCCAGCAGCTTCACCCGGGAGACCCAGTACTTC
TRBJ1-4 | TRBV4-1 | TRBD1 | - | CASSQSYRGFEKLFF | TGCGCCAGCAGCCAATCCTACAGGGGGTTTGAAAAACTGTTTTTT
TRBJ1-1 | TRBV5-1 | - | - | CASSSEAPAEAFF | TGCGCCAGCAGCTCCGAGGCACCTGCTGAAGCTTTCTTT
TRBJ1-6 | TRBV19 | - | - | CASHSRGNSPLHF | TGTGCCAGTCATTCAAGGGGAAATTCACCCCTCCACTTT
TRBJ1-1 | TRBV9 | TRBD1 | - | CASSAKGARDTEAFF | TGTGCCAGCAGCGCCAAGGGGGCCAGGGACACTGAAGCTTTCTTT